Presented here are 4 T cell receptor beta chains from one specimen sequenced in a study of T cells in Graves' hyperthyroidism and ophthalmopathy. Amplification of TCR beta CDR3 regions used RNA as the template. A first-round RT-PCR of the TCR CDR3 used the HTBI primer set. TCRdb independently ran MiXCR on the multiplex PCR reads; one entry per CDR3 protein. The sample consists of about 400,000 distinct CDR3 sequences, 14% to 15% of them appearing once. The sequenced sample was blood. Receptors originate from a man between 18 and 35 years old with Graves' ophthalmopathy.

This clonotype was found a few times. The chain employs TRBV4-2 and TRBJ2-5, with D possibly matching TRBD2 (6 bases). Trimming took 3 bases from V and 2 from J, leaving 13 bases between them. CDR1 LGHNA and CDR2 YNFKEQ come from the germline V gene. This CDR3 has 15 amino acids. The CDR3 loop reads CASSQGLADQETQYF. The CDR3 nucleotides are TGTGCCAGCAGCCAGGGCTTAGCGGATCAAGAGACCCAGTACTTC.

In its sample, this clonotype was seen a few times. The CDR3 reads CASSRPGHIGYTF. CDR3 nucleotide sequence: TGCGCCAGCAGCCGCCCGGGACATATAGGCTACACCTTC. J is TRBJ1-2 and V is TRBV4-1; a possible D gene is TRBD1 (6 bases). The CDR3 extends over 13 amino acids. Per germline, CDR1 MGHRA and CDR2 YSYEKL. Deletions cut 4 bases from V and 8 bases from J, with 14 bases between.

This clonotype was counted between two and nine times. The CDR3 DNA sequence: TGTGCCAGCACTTCCCGTGGCGAGCAGTACTTC. The encoded protein is CASTSRGEQYF. The V and J genes are TRBV7-9 and TRBJ2-7; the D is unclear. CDR3 length: 11 amino acids. Germline V lookup: CDR1 SEHNR, CDR2 FQNEAQ (reference sequence). Trimming took 7 bases from V and 6 from J, leaving 10 bases between them.

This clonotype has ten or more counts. The CDR3 spells CASTRDGFTNTEAFF. The DNA for the CDR3 is TGTGCCAGCACCAGGGACGGTTTCACGAACACTGAAGCTTTCTTT. The chain couples TRBV6-1 to TRBJ1-1; weak D call: TRBD1 (5 bases). The CDR3 spans 15 residues. Between the trimmed V and J ends, which lost 7 bases and 1 base, there was a span of 16 bases. CDR1 and CDR2 from the germline V gene are MNHNS and SASEGT.